The source of this T cell receptor (beta chain) is a study of CD8+ T cells in alopecia areata. Study at large: Patients received oral tofacitinib, 5 to 10 mg twice daily, for moderate-to-severe alopecia areata.

Reverse transcribed after extraction, RNA yielded cDNA as the sequencing template. TCRdb's copy holds only in-frame clones and misses some; the assay was immunoSEQ multiplex PCR. The sample shows around 5,600 clones, under 75% of them seen only once. This clone was observed a handful of times. Its cognate antigen is unknown. Described treatment: oral pan-JAK inhibitor, 5-10 mg twice daily. Collection of lesional scalp punch biopsies and peripheral blood was performed in alopecia areata patients. Germline V CDR1 and CDR2: SEHNR, FQNEAQ (reference sequence). The CDR3 runs 11 residues. V lost 5 bases to trimming and J lost 7 bases, with 8 bases between them. Findings and limits, study-wide: With one nonresponder, baseline CD8+ expansion's link to response remains uncertain.

The chain links TRBV7-9 to TRBJ1-1; perhaps TRBD1 as D (5 bases). The sequenced sample was skin, obtained between weeks 30 and 35, from a patient treated with tofacitinib. This clonotype was obtained from a human donor with alopecia areata. CDR3 region: CASSGAFEAFF. As DNA, the CDR3 is TGTGCCAGCAGCGGGGCCTTTGAAGCTTTCTTT. Supplemented by reference TRBV7-9 and TRBJ1-1, the full variable domain reads DTGVSQNPRHKITKRGQNVTFRCDPISEHNRLYWYRQTLGQGPEFLTYFQNEAQLEKSRLLSDRFSAERPKGSFSTLEIQRTEQGDSAMYLCASSGAFEAFFGQGTRLTVV.